A selection of T cell receptor beta chains follows, all from one sample in a study of tumor-infiltrating lymphocytes in primary liver carcinoma. TCRdb re-called the multiplex PCR reads with MiXCR, one entry per CDR3 protein. Of 300,000 to 350,000 distinct CDR3 sequences detected, 65% appear once; the ten largest clones hold 5.5% to 8%. The sequenced sample was peripheral blood. The receptors shown here come from a man aged 35 to 55 with primary liver carcinoma and hepatitis B virus infection. Each CDR3 is given without its conserved first and last residue.

cdr3_aa v_call
ATSGTSPIVNEQY TRBV10-3
ASSQFAEKLF TRBV14
ASSCTTSTGTEAF TRBV12-3/TRBV12-4
ASSKVGGRLESF TRBV21-1
ASSYLRARDEQF TRBV6-6
ASSTEGFTQY TRBV6-5
ASSPLGGEAF TRBV12-3/TRBV12-4
ASSLVFTVGRSYEQY TRBV11-2
ASSLGTGGYEQY TRBV11-2
ASSPGQNTGELF TRBV6-5
ASSVGVLTDTQY TRBV11-1
ACSLRQSAAYGYT TRBV12-3/TRBV12-4
ASSSGTNYEKY TRBV5-1
ASSLAGSANNEQF TRBV5-1
ASSLDITNEHF TRBV11-2
VSSDAGLSCYEQY TRBV13
ASSSGTSVGDEQF TRBV5-5
ASSPLGTGVRETQY TRBV4-1
SVDPRTGGNTIY TRBV29-1
SAHRDGIEAF TRBV20-1
AGSEPARPYEQY TRBV10-1
ASSWTSWNYNEQF TRBV11-2
GSSFTSGLGEPQY TRBV11-2
AWSQSLVGVAKDIQY TRBV30
ASSSRESGELF TRBV5-4
ASSSPGPLPQPQH TRBV19
ASSYGGAGNNSPLH TRBV6-6
SVENLLAQF TRBV29-1
ASSEAPGDSGNTIY TRBV6-1
ASSLESRVGEAF TRBV11-2
AISELAVAGNEQF TRBV10-3
ASSQRRTGNYGYT TRBV4-3
ASISGGNRGLYEQY TRBV28
ASTWTSGSTGELF TRBV6-5
TSSFGTVPNYGYT TRBV5-6
ASGGSTFHYNEQF TRBV12-5
ASSWGAGAQTQY TRBV12-3/TRBV12-4
AWRGGTGNNYNEQF TRBV30
ATGTMLSYEQY TRBV6-6
ASTAASNEQY TRBV2
ASSYSRGDLTGELF TRBV6-5
ANSLESWAVTQY TRBV11-2
SVELGGATYEQY TRBV29-1
ASSSRPGGGNQPQH TRBV6-5
ASSWGKASYEQY TRBV11-2
ASSFQTTNEKLF TRBV5-4
GGGPPGANVLT TRBV30
ASSLHFEGGIDTQY TRBV6-6
ASSPPWETQY TRBV6-6
ASNIDGSGANALT TRBV12-3/TRBV12-4